The T cell receptor (beta chain) described here comes from a study of CD8 T cells in ankylosing spondylitis. V shed 3 bases and J shed 6 bases, with 15 bases lying between them. There are 15 residues in the CDR3. Germline-derived CDR1 and CDR2 are SGHTA and FQGNSA. In its sample, this clonotype was seen many times. Its cognate antigen is unknown. Each TCR beta library was made by quantitative 5'-RACE that incorporated molecular barcodes. TCRdb passed the 5' RACE reads through MiXCR, listing each CDR3 protein once. Of roughly 97,000 distinct CDR3 sequences detected, 7.5% to 9% appear once; the ten largest clones hold approximately 9.9%. General observations from the study: Ankylosing spondylitis blood seemed to carry a telltale TCR beta motif made of several highly homologous variants. Disease-linked clones reportedly concentrated significantly in matched ankylosing spondylitis synovial fluid.

Material for sequencing was blood, either unsorted or a sorted T cell fraction (not recorded which). The chain combines TRBV7-2 with TRBJ2-4; TRBD2 is a possible D gene (6 bases). The receptor was derived from a male donor with ankylosing spondylitis or in good health (not recorded which). In DNA form, the CDR3 reads TGTGCCAGCAGCTTTGGGGGGTTAAGGGGAAACATTCAGTACTTC. Amino acid sequence: CASSFGGLRGNIQYF.